The 24 T cell receptor beta chains below were found in one sample sequenced in a study of shared clonotypes between healthy human individuals. Sequencing used immunoSEQ multiplex PCR; TCRdb keeps in-frame clones, though not all of them. This sample yields roughly 300,000 clones, of which more than 60% are seen a single time; roughly a tenth belongs to the top ten. Sequenced input: memory CD4+ T cells sorted from blood. Subset described: CD45RA-negative fraction. These receptors were taken from a man in his thirties or forties in good health.

This clone was counted only a few times. The chain links TRBV25-1 to TRBJ2-1; 7 positions match TRBD2. The CDR3 runs to 12 residues. The trim removed 3 bases at V and 10 bases at J, leaving 3 bases unmatched. Germline loops: CDR1 MGHDK, CDR2 SYGVNS. The CDR3 loop is CASSDREGEQFF. The CDR3 DNA reads TGTGCCAGCAGTGATAGGGAGGGGGAGCAGTTCTTC.

As regards this clone: A read error may be the cause here, since a much bigger clone is one base away. The sample carries other DNA sequences with the same CDR3. This sequence joins TRBV7-2 and TRBJ2-2, with 14 positions matching TRBD2. This CDR3 region has 16 residues. Germline V lookup: CDR1 SGHTA, CDR2 FQGNSA. CDR3 coding DNA: TGTGCCAGCAGCTCGGGACTAGCGGGAGCTGTCGGGGAGCTATTTTTT. Protein: CASSSGLAGAVGELFF.

This sequence joins TRBV5-4 and TRBJ2-1; 9 positions agree with TRBD1. The CDR3 totals 14 residues. V was clipped by 9 bases and J by 4 bases; unmatched bases: 8. Germline CDR1 reads SGHNT; CDR2 reads YYREEE (reference sequence). CDR3 amino acids: CATMNRGQYNEQFF. CDR3 bases: TGTGCCACCATGAACAGGGGGCAATACAATGAGCAGTTCTTC. The full variable domain, with the rest looked up from reference TRBV5-4 and TRBJ2-1, is ETGVTQSPTHLIKTRGQQVTLRCSSQSGHNTVSWYQQALGQGPQFIFQYYREEENGRGNFPPRFSGLQFPNYSSELNVNALELDDSALYLCATMNRGQYNEQFFGPGTRLTVL.

This clone has only a few counts. This sequence joins TRBV4-2 and TRBJ2-4; D may be TRBD1 (5 bases). Per the germline V gene, CDR1 is LGHNA and CDR2 is YNFKEQ. The CDR3 runs to 14 residues. The V and J ends lost 5 bases and 0 bases respectively, with 8 bases between them. Here the CDR3 reads CASSGAVAKNIQYF. CDR3 DNA: TGTGCCAGCAGCGGGGCGGTAGCCAAAAACATTCAGTACTTC.

A few counts support this clone. Distinct nucleotide sequences in the sample also encode this CDR3. The chain uses TRBV7-3 and TRBJ2-7, with D possibly being TRBD1 or TRBD2 (5 bases each). CDR1 SGHTA and CDR2 FQGTGA come from the germline V gene. The CDR3 length is 13 residues. V lost 2 bases, J lost 6 bases, and 11 bases lay in between. The CDR3 coding sequence is TGTGCCAGCAGCTTACTCACAGGAGGCGAGCAGTACTTC. Amino acids: CASSLLTGGEQYF.

The gene calls are TRBV10-3 and TRBJ2-5, with 7 nucleotides matching TRBD2. Germline CDR1 and CDR2: ENHRY and SYGVKD. This CDR3 is built from 15 residues. Germline trimming cut 2 bases from V and 4 bases from J; bases unmatched to any gene: 7. CDR3 region: CAISEEGGPGETQYF. The CDR3 region has the DNA TGTGCCATCAGTGAGGAGGGAGGGCCGGGAGAGACCCAGTACTTC.

This chain links TRBV11-2 with TRBJ2-2; 9 bases align to TRBD2. The germline V gene encodes CDR1 SGHAT and CDR2 FQNNGV. The ends lost 5 bases at V and 4 bases at J; junction bases unmatched: 2. This CDR3 contains 14 residues. The chain's CDR3 is CASSPSGTTGELFF. In DNA form, the CDR3 reads TGTGCCAGCAGCCCTAGCGGGACCACCGGGGAGCTGTTTTTT.

V is TRBV2 and J is TRBJ2-4, with 12 bases aligning to TRBD2. The CDR3 has 15 residues. V was pared by 6 bases and J by 7 bases, with 7 bases of the junction left unmatched. CDR1 is SNHLY, CDR2 FYNNEI, per germline. The CDR3 coding sequence is TGTGCCAGCAGCCAAAGACTAGCGGGAGTGAACATTCAGTACTTC. Protein: CASSQRLAGVNIQYF.

Remarks on this clone: One base away lies a much larger clone, so this may be a sequencing read error. Distinct nucleotide sequences in the sample also encode this CDR3. V gene TRBV5-1 combines with J gene TRBJ2-5; no firm D call. Trimming stripped 4 bases from V and 2 bases from J, with 6 bases between. Germline CDR1 and CDR2: SGHRS and YFSETQ. The CDR3 loop spans 12 amino acids. Here the CDR3 reads CASSQQQETQYF. The CDR3 DNA is TGCGCCAGCAGCCAACAACAAGAGACCCAGTACTTC. Complete variable domain (other parts from reference TRBV5-1 and TRBJ2-5): KAGVTQTPRYLIKTRGQQVTLSCSPISGHRSVSWYQQTPGQGLQFLFEYFSETQRNKGNFPGRFSGRQFSNSRSEMNVSTLELGDSALYLCASSQQQETQYFGPGTRLLVL.

The J gene is TRBJ2-1, the V gene TRBV11-3; 12 nucleotides align to TRBD2. Per germline, CDR1 SGHNT and CDR2 YENEEA. The V segment lost 3 bases and the J segment 9 bases; nucleotides outside the gene matches: 12. The CDR3 covers 17 residues. As DNA, the CDR3 is TGTGCCAGCAGCTTGTCTTCGTTTGGACTAGCGGGAAGTGAGCAGTTCTTC. It is translated as CASSLSSFGLAGSEQFF.

The rearrangement uses TRBV9 and TRBJ2-2; the match to TRBD2 covers 11 bases. CDR1 and CDR2 (germline): SGDLS, YYNGEE. The V segment lost 6 bases and the J segment 4 bases; nucleotides outside the gene matches: 14. The CDR3 is 18 amino acids. CDR3 nucleotides: TGTGCCAGCACCAGTAGGGTTACTAGCGGGAGTTCCACCGGGGAGCTGTTTTTT. Translating it yields CASTSRVTSGSSTGELFF.

This clone was picked up a small number of times. In nucleotides, the CDR3 is TGTGCCAGCAGAACCGGACTTCCACTAAAACAAGAGACCCAGTACTTC. This sequence encodes CASRTGLPLKQETQYF. The gene calls are TRBV5-6 and TRBJ2-5, with D maybe TRBD2 (5 bases). V gave up 5 bases and J gave up 2 bases, with 19 bases separating them. Germline-derived CDR1 and CDR2 are SGHDT and YYEEEE. This CDR3 has 16 amino acids.

This chain connects TRBV7-2 to TRBJ2-7, with D tentatively TRBD1 (6 bases). This CDR3 comprises 17 residues. Trimming took 5 bases from V and 4 from J, leaving 24 bases between them. Germline CDR1 SGHTA, CDR2 FQGNSA. The CDR3 bases are TGTGCCAGCAGCACTAGGCCGGGACAAATTGCCTTGTACGAGCAGTACTTC. Translating gives CASSTRPGQIALYEQYF.

Comments on this clone: Other DNA sequences in the same sample also yield this CDR3. The V call is TRBV28, the J call TRBJ1-5, with D possibly matching TRBD1 (6 bases). The CDR3 contains 13 residues. Germline CDR1 is MDHEN and CDR2 is SYDVKM. V gave up 6 bases and J gave up 4 bases, with 10 bases separating them. This CDR3 is CASSRDNNQPQHF. In DNA form, the CDR3 reads TGTGCCAGCAGCCGGGACAATAATCAGCCCCAGCATTTT.

The CDR3 loop is CASSLGDFSGNTIYF. CDR3 coding DNA: TGTGCCAGCAGCTTAGGAGATTTCTCTGGAAACACCATATATTTT. This sequence joins TRBV11-2 and TRBJ1-3; D uncertain. V was shortened by 1 base and J by 0 bases, with 7 bases between the two germline ends. Per germline, CDR1 SGHAT and CDR2 FQNNGV. This CDR3 has 15 amino acids.

V usage is TRBV5-6 and J usage is TRBJ1-3, with 8 bases matching TRBD1. The CDR3 is 15 amino acids. Germline values: CDR1 SGHDT, CDR2 YYEEEE. The ends lost 1 base at V and 3 bases at J; junction bases unmatched: 3. The CDR3 region is CASSLQGANGNTIYF. The CDR3 DNA reads as TGTGCCAGCAGCTTGCAGGGGGCGAATGGAAACACCATATATTTT.

V and J are TRBV20-1 and TRBJ1-5; D is ambiguous. V was trimmed by 5 bases and J by 6 bases, leaving 8 bases between them. The germline V gene has CDR1 DFQATT and CDR2 SNEGSKA (reference sequence). This CDR3 is built from 11 residues. The CDR3 sequence: CSARSSQPQHF. In nucleotides, the CDR3 is TGCAGTGCTCGATCGAGTCAGCCCCAGCATTTT.

J is TRBJ2-1 and V is TRBV29-1; no clear D gene. The CDR3 has 14 amino acids. From germline, CDR1 is SQVTM and CDR2 ANQGSEA. Trimming cost V 4 bases and J 0 bases, with 10 bases left between them. Here the CDR3 reads CSVAGHISYNEQFF. The CDR3 DNA sequence: TGCAGCGTTGCTGGCCACATCTCCTACAATGAGCAGTTCTTC.

This rearrangement joins TRBV9 to TRBJ2-6; 8 bases are a match to TRBD1. The CDR3 runs 21 residues. Germline CDR1 is SGDLS and CDR2 is YYNGEE. Trimming took 0 bases from V and 0 from J; bases not matched to a gene: 14. CDR3 nucleotide sequence: TGTGCCAGCAGCGTAGTACCAACGGCAGGGGGCCCCCACTCTGGGGCCAACGTCCTGACTTTC. It specifies CASSVVPTAGGPHSGANVLTF.

This sequence joins TRBV5-1 and TRBJ2-7, with D possibly TRBD2 on 6 matching bases. The CDR3 consists of 14 residues. V was cut by 2 bases and J by 4 bases, with 13 bases left in between. Germline V lookup: CDR1 SGHRS, CDR2 YFSETQ. In nucleotides, the CDR3 is TGCGCCAGCAGCTTAGGGGAGGACGTGTACGAGCAGTACTTC. Translating it yields CASSLGEDVYEQYF.

The CDR3 DNA reads TGTGCCAGCTCACCACTTACAGGGGAGGAGACCCAGTACTTC. It specifies CASSPLTGEETQYF. The V gene is TRBV18, the J gene TRBJ2-5; 7 bases map to TRBD1. Per germline, CDR1 KGHSH and CDR2 LQKENI. The CDR3 runs to 14 residues. With V trimmed by 1 base and J by 5 bases, 4 bases remained unmatched.

The chain uses TRBV7-6 and TRBJ2-3; D may be TRBD2 (5 bases). The ends were cut back, 1 base at V and 8 bases at J, with 10 bases in the middle. This CDR3 comprises 13 residues. Germline V gene sequence: CDR1 SGHVS, CDR2 FNYEAQ. The CDR3 reads CASSLVRAGTQYF. In DNA form, the CDR3 reads TGTGCCAGCAGCTTAGTCCGGGCGGGTACGCAGTATTTT.

V and J are TRBV11-2 and TRBJ1-4, with a tentative D call TRBD1 (6 bases). The CDR3 sequence is 15 residues long. Germline-derived CDR1 and CDR2 are SGHAT and FQNNGV. V lost 6 bases and J lost 8, with 19 bases in between. CDR3 sequence (DNA): TGTGCCAGCAGACAAGTGCGAGGAGGGGGAGAAAAACTGTTTTTT. Its translation is CASRQVRGGGEKLFF. Variable domain in full (rest from reference TRBV11-2 and TRBJ1-4): EAGVAQSPRYKIIEKRQSVAFWCNPISGHATLYWYQQILGQGPKLLIQFQNNGVVDDSQLPKDRFSAERLKGVDSTLKIQPAKLEDSAVYLCASRQVRGGGEKLFFGSGTQLSVL.

This clone was seen repeatedly, ten times or more. This chain uses TRBV2 with TRBJ2-7; D gene unclear. This CDR3 has 13 amino acids. CDR1 and CDR2 (germline): SNHLY, FYNNEI. The V end was cut by 3 bases, the J end by 5 bases, with 11 bases between. The CDR3: CASSDRWRHEQYF. CDR3 bases: TGTGCCAGCAGTGATCGGTGGCGGCACGAGCAGTACTTC.